This TCR beta chain originates from a study of response to subunit inactivated influenza vaccine. General study results and limits: Few new T cells, the authors suggested, are recruited by each seasonal influenza vaccination.

V was shortened by 6 bases and J by 8 bases, with 16 bases between the two germline ends. This CDR3 region has 14 residues. Germline CDR1 reads MNHEY; CDR2 reads SMNVEV (reference sequence). This clonotype has more than one count but fewer than ten. Its target is unknown. One entry per CDR3 protein, called by TCRdb with MiXCR from the RT-PCR reads. The table includes hundreds of thousands of distinct CDR3 sequences, about a fifth detected once. The chain uses TRBV27 and TRBJ1-4, with D possibly matching TRBD1 (5 bases). Sequenced here: PBMCs from blood, sampled about 5 days after vaccination. The source of this sequence is a man aged 50 to 60 who received an inactivated influenza vaccine. CDR3 nucleotides: TGTGCCAGCAGCTCGGCTGGGGCAGAGGAAAAACTGTTTTTT. It specifies CASSSAGAEEKLFF.